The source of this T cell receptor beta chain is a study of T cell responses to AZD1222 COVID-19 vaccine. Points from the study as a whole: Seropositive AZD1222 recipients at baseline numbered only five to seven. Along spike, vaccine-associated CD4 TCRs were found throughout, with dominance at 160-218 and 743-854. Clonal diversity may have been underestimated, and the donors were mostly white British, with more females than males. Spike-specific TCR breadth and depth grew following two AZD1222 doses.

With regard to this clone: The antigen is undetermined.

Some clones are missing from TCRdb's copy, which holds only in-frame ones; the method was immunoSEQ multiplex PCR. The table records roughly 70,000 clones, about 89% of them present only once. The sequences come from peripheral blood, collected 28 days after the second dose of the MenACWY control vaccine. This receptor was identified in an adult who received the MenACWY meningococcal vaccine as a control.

The CDR3 here is CASTPSRGMRRPRQGGNQPQHF. The CDR3 bases are TGTGCCAGTACCCCGTCAAGAGGCATGCGGCGGCCCCGACAGGGAGGCAATCAGCCCCAGCATTTT. This chain links TRBV19 with TRBJ1-5, with 7 bases identical to TRBD1. CDR3 length: 22 residues. Germline CDR1 and CDR2: LNHDA and SQIVND (reference sequence). Losses at the gene ends were 7 bases for V and 2 bases for J; bases not matched to a gene: 29.